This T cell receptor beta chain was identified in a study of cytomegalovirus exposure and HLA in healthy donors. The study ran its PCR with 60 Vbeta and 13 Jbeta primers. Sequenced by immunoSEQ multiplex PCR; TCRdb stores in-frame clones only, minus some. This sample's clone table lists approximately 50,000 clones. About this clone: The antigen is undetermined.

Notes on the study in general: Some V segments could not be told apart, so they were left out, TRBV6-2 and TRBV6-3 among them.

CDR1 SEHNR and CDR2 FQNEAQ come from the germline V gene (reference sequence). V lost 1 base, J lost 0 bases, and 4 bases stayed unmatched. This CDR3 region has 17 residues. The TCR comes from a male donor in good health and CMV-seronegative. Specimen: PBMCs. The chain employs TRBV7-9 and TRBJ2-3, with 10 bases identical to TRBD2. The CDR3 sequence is CASSLVLAGGSTDTQYF. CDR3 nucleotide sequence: TGTGCCAGCAGCTTAGTTTTAGCGGGGGGAAGCACAGATACGCAGTATTTT.